This T cell receptor beta chain derives from a study of siplizumab effects on memory and regulatory T cells. Sequencing was performed with immunoSEQ multiplex PCR; in TCRdb, only in-frame clones are kept and a portion is missing. The profile shows more than 90,000 clones, about 93% of them singletons. This clone has a single count. The sample taken for sequencing was non-Treg CD4+ T cells sorted from blood. The receptor was isolated from a human donor in good health.

CDR3 in DNA: TGCGCCAGCAGCTCGACAGGGCCAACTTCACTTGAAAAACTGTTTTTT. Protein: CASSSTGPTSLEKLFF. The rearrangement links TRBV5-1 to TRBJ1-4, with 7 nucleotides matching TRBD1. With V trimmed by 3 bases and J by 7 bases, 12 bases remained unmatched. This CDR3 contains 16 residues. Germline V gene lookup returns CDR1 SGHRS and CDR2 YFSETQ.